These 29 T cell receptor beta chains originate from one sample sequenced in a study of cytomegalovirus exposure and HLA in healthy donors. This PCR relied on a set of 60 Vbeta primers and 13 Jbeta primers. TCRdb keeps only in-frame clones here, not all; method: immunoSEQ multiplex PCR. The table counts more than 50,000 clones; around 12% lies in the top ten. Input material: PBMCs. The source of these receptors is a man aged 18 to 35 in good health and CMV-seropositive.

The chain couples TRBV19 to TRBJ2-1; TRBD2 matches 10 bases. CDR3 length: 18 amino acids. Trimming removed 3 bases from V and 3 bases from J; junction bases left unmatched: 11. The V gene's germline CDR1 is LNHDA and CDR2 SQIVND (reference sequence). In DNA form, the CDR3 reads TGTGCCAGTAGTATCTGGGCAGCTAGCGGGAGCGACTACAATGAGCAGTTCTTC. Translating it yields CASSIWAASGSDYNEQFF.

This chain uses TRBV10-3 with TRBJ2-1; 8 positions agree with TRBD2. In germline, CDR1 is ENHRY, CDR2 SYGVKD. The J segment lost 0 bases and the V segment lost 3 bases, leaving 4 bases of the junction unmatched. This CDR3 is 16 amino acids long. CDR3 sequence: CAISDQTSGSYNEQFF. In DNA form, the CDR3 reads TGTGCCATCAGTGACCAAACTAGCGGCTCCTACAATGAGCAGTTCTTC.

This sequence joins TRBV7-2 and TRBJ2-3; no reliable D call. This CDR3 comprises 14 residues. The germline V gene has CDR1 SGHTA and CDR2 FQGNSA. The V end was cut by 1 base, the J end by 7 bases, with 12 bases between. The CDR3 nucleotides are TGTGCCAGCAGCTTAGGAGAACCCCCGAATACGCAGTATTTT. Its protein product is CASSLGEPPNTQYF.

The chain combines TRBV5-4 with TRBJ2-7; 8 bases match TRBD1. The trim removed 4 bases at V and 3 bases at J, leaving 6 bases unmatched. There are 14 residues in the CDR3. Germline V gene lookup returns CDR1 SGHNT and CDR2 YYREEE (reference sequence). CDR3 DNA sequence: TGTGCCAGCAGCGTTCGACAGGGGATCTACGAGCAGTACTTC. This sequence encodes CASSVRQGIYEQYF.

The rearrangement joins TRBV19 to TRBJ2-1; no firm D call. Germline V gives CDR1 LNHDA, CDR2 SQIVND (reference sequence). The CDR3 length is 16 residues. V was clipped by 1 base and J by 8 bases, with 18 bases between them. CDR3 in amino acids: CASSIGAMRLLDEQFF. CDR3 nucleotide sequence: TGTGCCAGTAGTATAGGGGCCATGAGATTATTAGATGAGCAGTTCTTC.

The J gene is TRBJ2-7, the V gene TRBV11-3, with TRBD2 matching 7 bases. From germline, CDR1 is SGHNT and CDR2 YENEEA. V gave up 5 bases and J gave up 6 bases; unmatched junction bases: 10. The CDR3 is 14 residues long. CDR3 nucleotides: TGTGCCAGCAGCCGACGGGAGGCCCCCGGCGAGCAGTACTTC. Protein product: CASSRREAPGEQYF.

The CDR3 spells CASSAHPGEKLFF. The CDR3 DNA follows: TGTGCCAGCAGTGCCCACCCAGGAGAAAAACTGTTTTTT. J is TRBJ1-4 and V is TRBV6-4; D is unresolved. V was pared by 4 bases and J by 8 bases, with 11 bases between. The germline gives CDR1 MRHNA, CDR2 SNTAGT. CDR3 length: 13 amino acids.

The rearrangement links TRBV28 to TRBJ2-2, with D unresolved. Germline loops: CDR1 MDHEN, CDR2 SYDVKM. The CDR3 loop spans 13 amino acids. V was shortened by 5 bases and J by 1 base, with 5 bases between the two germline ends. The CDR3 protein is CASSTQNTGELFF. The CDR3 bases are TGTGCCAGCAGTACACAGAACACCGGGGAGCTGTTTTTT.

The V call is TRBV7-9, the J call TRBJ2-5; tentative D call: TRBD1 (5 bases). Trimming left V 4 bases short and J 3 bases short, with 9 bases between. CDR3 size: 13 residues. Germline V gives CDR1 SEHNR, CDR2 FQNEAQ (reference sequence). CDR3 sequence reads: CASSSRQKETQYF. Written as DNA, the CDR3 is TGTGCCAGCAGCTCGCGACAGAAAGAGACCCAGTACTTC. Drawing the rest from reference TRBV7-9 and TRBJ2-5, the complete variable domain is DTGVSQNPRHKITKRGQNVTFRCDPISEHNRLYWYRQTLGQGPEFLTYFQNEAQLEKSRLLSDRFSAERPKGSFSTLEIQRTEQGDSAMYLCASSSRQKETQYFGPGTRLLVL.

This chain connects TRBV7-5 to TRBJ2-1; TRBD1 was called by the table and not checked on the DNA. TRBV7-5 is a listed pseudogene. The CDR3 has 11 residues. CDR3 protein: CARSHYNEQFF. The CDR3 DNA sequence: TGTGCCAGAAGCCACTACAATGAGCAGTTCTTC.

The V call is TRBV5-1, the J call TRBJ1-4; D unresolved. The germline V and J ends were trimmed by 0 bases and 3 bases, with 9 bases remaining between them. Germline CDR1 SGHRS, CDR2 YFSETQ. The CDR3 consists of 15 residues. As DNA, the CDR3 is TGCGCCAGCAGCTTGGATGAGGTATCTAATGAAAAACTGTTTTTT. Residues: CASSLDEVSNEKLFF.

The rearrangement links TRBV7-9 to TRBJ2-2; D remains ambiguous. This CDR3 comprises 14 residues. The germline V gene has CDR1 SEHNR and CDR2 FQNEAQ (reference sequence). Trimming left V 7 bases short and J 5 bases short, with 14 bases between. CDR3 region: CASILGPLTGELFF. The CDR3 DNA reads TGTGCCAGCATCCTCGGCCCACTAACCGGGGAGCTGTTTTTT.

V and J are TRBV28 and TRBJ2-7, with D possibly matching TRBD2 (5 bases). Trimming shortened V by 3 bases and J by 2 bases, and 17 bases separated the two germline ends. Germline CDR1 MDHEN, CDR2 SYDVKM. The CDR3 runs to 16 residues. CDR3 coding DNA: TGTGCCAGCAGTTTTTCAAGGTCCCGGCGGGCCTACGAGCAGTACTTC. Residues: CASSFSRSRRAYEQYF.

This chain's CDR3 is CASSPLAGEVDTQYF. The CDR3 coding sequence is TGTGCCAGCAGCCCATTAGCGGGAGAGGTTGATACGCAGTATTTT. The genes are TRBV7-9 and TRBJ2-3, with 9 bases identical to TRBD2. Germline V gene sequence: CDR1 SEHNR, CDR2 FQNEAQ (reference sequence). The CDR3 extends over 15 amino acids. Trimming at V came to 5 bases and at J to 6 bases, leaving 9 bases not matched to a gene.

The gene calls are TRBV9 and TRBJ2-7, with 11 bases that match TRBD2. The V gene's germline CDR1 is SGDLS and CDR2 YYNGEE. The CDR3 spans 16 residues. The V segment lost 1 base and the J segment 2 bases; nucleotides outside the gene matches: 5. In DNA, the CDR3 is TGTGCCAGCAGCGTAAGGGGGACTAGCGGTACCTACGAGCAGTACTTC. It translates to CASSVRGTSGTYEQYF.

The chain combines TRBV27 with TRBJ2-7, with D possibly matching TRBD2 (5 bases). V was cut by 2 bases and J by 1 base, with 9 bases left in between. CDR1 MNHEY and CDR2 SMNVEV come from the germline V gene (reference sequence). There are 14 residues in the CDR3. The CDR3 region is CASSLEGPSYEQYF. CDR3 sequence (DNA): TGTGCCAGCAGTTTAGAGGGTCCTTCCTACGAGCAGTACTTC.

This rearrangement joins TRBV30 to TRBJ1-2; the match to TRBD1 covers 9 bases. The CDR3 runs 12 residues. The junction had 6 bases not matched to a gene; V was cut back by 2 bases and J by 11 bases. Germline V gene data show CDR1 as GTSNPN and CDR2 as SVGIG (reference sequence). CDR3 nucleotides: TGTGCCTGGAGTACCGGGACAGGGTCATACACCTTC. Its translation: CAWSTGTGSYTF.

The rearrangement joins TRBV11-1 to TRBJ2-1, with 7 bases that match TRBD2. The CDR3 runs to 16 residues. Germline V lookup: CDR1 SGHAT, CDR2 FQDESV (reference sequence). V shed 5 bases and J 3 bases; nucleotides not matched to a gene: 10. The CDR3 protein is CASSPWPAGVYNEQFF. The CDR3 DNA sequence: TGTGCCAGCAGCCCATGGCCGGCGGGAGTCTACAATGAGCAGTTCTTC. Full variable domain (rest looked up from reference TRBV11-1 and TRBJ2-1): EAEVAQSPRYKITEKSQAVAFWCDPISGHATLYWYRQILGQGPELLVQFQDESVVDDSQLPKDRFSAERLKGVDSTLKIQPAELGDSAMYLCASSPWPAGVYNEQFFGPGTRLTVL.

V is TRBV10-1 and J is TRBJ2-7; 14 bases map to TRBD2. Per germline, CDR1 WNHNN and CDR2 SYGVQD (reference sequence). After removal of 4 bases from V and 5 bases from J, the junction contained 4 bases not matched to a gene. This CDR3 comprises 15 residues. This CDR3 reads CASSGGLAGVNEQYF. The CDR3 DNA follows: TGCGCCAGCAGTGGGGGACTAGCGGGAGTTAACGAGCAGTACTTC.

The genes are TRBV7-2 and TRBJ2-2; 14 bases match TRBD2. The V gene's germline CDR1 is SGHTA and CDR2 FQGNSA. The CDR3 has 14 residues. The ends lost 5 bases at V and 13 bases at J; junction bases unmatched: 6. DNA for the CDR3: TGTGCCAGCAGCCTCGGGACTAGCGGGAGAGCGCTGTTTTTT. Encoded protein: CASSLGTSGRALFF.

This chain uses TRBV9 with TRBJ1-1; tentative D call: TRBD1 (6 bases). Germline CDR1 and CDR2: SGDLS and YYNGEE. With 4 bases removed from V and 0 bases from J, the gap between germline ends came to 28 bases. CDR3 length: 20 residues. The CDR3 protein is CASSRMKGQTVSIMNTEAFF. CDR3 bases: TGTGCCAGCAGCCGCATGAAAGGACAGACAGTTTCCATTATGAACACTGAAGCTTTCTTT.

The rearrangement joins TRBV29-1 to TRBJ2-6; D remains unclear. V lost 7 bases, J lost 4 bases, and 11 bases lay in between. CDR3 length: 13 amino acids. Germline CDR1 SQVTM, CDR2 ANQGSEA. The CDR3 is CSAESLGANVLTF. CDR3 DNA: TGCAGCGCTGAGAGTTTGGGGGCCAACGTCCTGACTTTC.

The chain joins TRBV7-9 to TRBJ2-7; 11 bases are shared with TRBD2. The CDR3 totals 16 residues. Germline loops: CDR1 SEHNR, CDR2 FQNEAQ (reference sequence). The J segment lost 2 bases and the V segment lost 7 bases, leaving 10 bases of the junction unmatched. In nucleotides, the CDR3 is TGTGCCAGCAACCTCCAACTAGCGGGAGTAACCTACGAGCAGTACTTC. This encodes CASNLQLAGVTYEQYF.

V is TRBV13 and J is TRBJ2-5; D not certain. Matching the DNA end better, TRBJ2-7 makes the J call doubtful. This CDR3 has 14 residues. Germline V gene lookup returns CDR1 PRHDT and CDR2 FYEKMQ (reference sequence). As DNA, the CDR3 is TGTGCCAGCAGCCTTTACCTAAATACCTACGAGCAGTACTTC. It specifies CASSLYLNTYEQYF.

The chain joins TRBV5-1 to TRBJ1-6; no firm D call. This CDR3 comprises 16 residues. The V gene's germline CDR1 is SGHRS and CDR2 YFSETQ. The V end lost 0 bases, the J end lost 3 bases, and 10 bases lay between the germline ends. The CDR3 region is CASSLAGSNYNSPLHF. CDR3 bases: TGCGCCAGCAGCTTGGCCGGGAGTAACTATAATTCACCCCTCCACTTT.

This rearrangement joins TRBV5-6 to TRBJ2-3, with 9 bases that match TRBD2. CDR1 and CDR2 (germline): SGHDT, YYEEEE. The CDR3 spans 17 residues. J was trimmed by 0 bases and V by 0 bases; bases with no gene match: 5. The CDR3 loop is CASSLALGLASTDTQYF. The CDR3 bases are TGTGCCAGCAGCTTGGCCTTAGGACTAGCGAGCACAGATACGCAGTATTTT.

The chain has TRBV5-1 and TRBJ1-4; D is ambiguous. Per germline, CDR1 SGHRS and CDR2 YFSETQ. This CDR3 is 14 amino acids long. V gave up 0 bases and J gave up 4 bases, with 7 bases separating them. DNA of the CDR3: TGCGCCAGCAGCTTGGGAGGGTTTAATGAAAAACTGTTTTTT. Its translation: CASSLGGFNEKLFF.

The rearrangement uses TRBV6-1 and TRBJ2-1; TRBD2 agrees at 13 bases. Germline loops: CDR1 MNHNS, CDR2 SASEGT. V shed 4 bases and J 0 bases; nucleotides not matched to a gene: 6. The CDR3 loop spans 18 amino acids. The CDR3 DNA follows: TGTGCCAGCAGTGGGGGACTAGCGGGAACGCACTCCTACAATGAGCAGTTCTTC. Translation: CASSGGLAGTHSYNEQFF.

The chain employs TRBV25-1 and TRBJ2-3, with D perhaps matching TRBD1 (6 bases). This CDR3 region has 11 residues. V lost 9 bases, J lost 8 bases, and 12 bases lay in between. Germline-derived CDR1 and CDR2 are MGHDK and SYGVNS. CDR3 sequence: CASGQYFTQYF. In DNA, the CDR3 is TGTGCCAGTGGACAGTACTTTACGCAGTATTTT.